The next 6 T cell receptor beta chains were all read from a single sample in a study of T cell responses to AZD1222 COVID-19 vaccine. The table came from immunoSEQ multiplex PCR; TCRdb's copy has only in-frame clones and leaves some out. The top ten clones hold about 4.5% of a sample with about 160,000 clones, under 95% of them seen once. The sample here was peripheral blood, taken on day 0 of AZD1222 vaccination. These receptors originate from an adult in good health.

The rearrangement uses TRBV12-3 or TRBV12-4 and TRBJ2-1; D is perhaps TRBD1 or TRBD2 (5 bases each). V gave up 4 bases and J gave up 7 bases, with 8 bases separating them. This CDR3 has 12 residues. The CDR3 nucleotides read TGTGCCAGCAGTTGGGACCTAAATGAGCAGTTCTTC. This translates into CASSWDLNEQFF.

This clone was found many times. The chain uses TRBV4-1 and TRBJ1-5, with D unresolved. V was pared by 0 bases and J by 2 bases, with 14 bases between. This CDR3 is 17 amino acids long. Germline assignment: CDR1 MGHRA and CDR2 YSYEKL. The CDR3 DNA reads TGCGCCAGCAGCCAAGATTCCCCAAGGGTGGGCAATCAGCCCCAGCATTTT. This sequence encodes CASSQDSPRVGNQPQHF.

This chain joins TRBV11-3 and TRBJ1-3; no reliable D call. This CDR3 has 15 residues. V was cut by 5 bases and J by 0 bases, with 11 bases left in between. Germline values: CDR1 SGHNT, CDR2 YENEEA. The CDR3: CASSVTTGSGNTIYF. CDR3 bases: TGTGCCAGCAGCGTCACTACGGGCTCTGGAAACACCATATATTTT.

The rearrangement links TRBV7-8 to TRBJ1-5, with a tentative D call TRBD1 (6 bases). V lost 5 bases and J lost 1, with 12 bases in between. CDR3 size: 15 residues. CDR1 and CDR2 (germline): SGHVS, FQNEAQ. This chain's CDR3 is CASSLRGASNQPQHF. The CDR3 nucleotides are TGTGCCAGCAGCCTGAGGGGGGCGAGCAATCAGCCCCAGCATTTT.

This chain uses TRBV6-5 with TRBJ1-5; D uncertain. Trimming took off 4 bases at V and 7 bases at J, with 11 bases between the two ends. CDR3 size: 13 residues. CDR1 and CDR2 from the germline V gene are MNHEY and SVGAGI. The CDR3 DNA reads as TGTGCCAGCAGTTTCCTGGCTGGGCAGCCCCAGCATTTT. This encodes CASSFLAGQPQHF.

This clone has more than one count but fewer than ten. The chain carries TRBV2 and TRBJ2-7, with TRBD1 as a possible D gene (6 bases). Germline V CDR1 and CDR2: SNHLY, FYNNEI. This CDR3 contains 13 residues. The germline V and J ends were trimmed by 5 bases and 3 bases, with 11 bases remaining between them. The CDR3 reads CASSPGASYEQYF. CDR3 coding DNA: TGTGCCAGCAGTCCAGGGGCCAGCTACGAGCAGTACTTC.